This T cell receptor (beta chain) was recorded in a study of regulatory T cells in long-lasting Graves disease (dated by TCRdb to the early 2020s). Regarding the study in general: To count as having persistent Graves' disease, a patient had to have received antithyroid drug treatment for over 5 years with TSH receptor autoantibodies remaining persistently positive. The study was registered as a clinical trial and conducted in China. A total of about 33 samples underwent TCR sequencing, from about 13 patients with persistent Graves' disease and 20 patients with newly diagnosed Graves' disease. Antithyroid drugs had been taken for approximately 10 years on average by persistent Graves' disease patients in the clinical cohort. Peripheral blood TCR sequencing and RNA sequencing compared persistent Graves' disease patients with newly diagnosed Graves' disease patients.

The library was built by means of multiplex PCR. Sequencer: Illumina HiSeq 4000. TCR beta libraries were built with iRepertoire HTBI primers and Arm-PCR amplification of CDR3 regions. PCR products were gel purified before sequencing. For the original study's pipeline: Gene usage analysis of CDR3 amino acid clonotypes relied on the approximately 60 TRBV and fewer than 15 TRBJ segments identified across samples. COPE and FqMerger were used to merge the filtered high-quality paired reads into contigs. Contigs were aligned with BLAST to IMGT TRBV, TRBD and TRBJ reference genes, and CDR3 was defined per IMGT. Any clonotype with a frequency above 0.1% was counted as a highly expanded clone. Shannon entropy served as the measure of repertoire diversity, while the Gini coefficient captured V-J evenness. Public clonotypes were defined as clonotypes shared by more than one individual. TCRdb redid the processing of the public reads, applying fastp at Q25 and MiXCR, and retained in-frame beta chains. All rows with the same CDR3 protein become a single entry with the most common DNA and genes. TCRdb's processing, not the authors' own work, is the source of the V and J calls. The sample table contains a few hundred thousand distinct CDR3 sequences; only one count was recorded for around a quarter of them. Clones ranked in the top ten supply approximately 25% of the sample.

Points the paper makes about the study in general: Only the TCR beta chain was sequenced and analyzed. Because the primary lesion, thyroid tissue, could not be accessed, the study looked at peripheral blood alone. The authors noted that the small sample size was a limitation that may lower accuracy. A larger number of public clonotypes was shared among persistent patients (about 2,700) than among newly diagnosed patients (more than 850). TRBV28, TRBJ1-2 and TRBJ2-5 were preferentially used in persistent disease, while TRBV20-1 and TRBJ2-1 were favored in newly diagnosed disease. Persistent Graves' disease patients showed lower TCR Shannon entropy and fewer highly expanded clones than newly diagnosed patients, suggesting clonal expansion.

A remark on this clonotype: Its cognate antigen has yet to be identified. Base-call qualities are not available, and no considerably larger clone is one nucleotide away.

The sample's time point label, decoded: persistent/refractory GD, antithyroid drugs over 5 years with positive TRAb. For both TCR sequencing and RNA sequencing, RNA was extracted from PBMCs using TRIzol. The diagnosis of Graves' disease was made according to American Thyroid Association guidelines. Patients for the study were recruited at an endocrinology department in Xi'an, China. Each patient gave about 8.1 milliliters of peripheral blood, collected in an EDTA anticoagulant tube. Ficoll Paque Plus density gradient separation was used to isolate PBMCs, and no further T cell sorting was done. An Agilent 2100 Bioanalyzer and agarose gel were used to check RNA quality, while a NanoDrop 2000 measured RNA concentration. CDR3 length: 14 amino acids, cysteine to phenylalanine. The entry retains the CDR3 DNA only, 42 bases that are in frame from base 1. CDR1 and CDR2, looked up from the germline V gene, are MGHRA and YSYEKL. V lost 3 bases and J lost 0 bases; the stretch between them is 7 bases long.

The sequence derives from a female donor with Graves disease. The specimen comprised peripheral blood mononuclear cells (PBMCs), sampled when the disease was refractory, from a patient treated with antithyroid drugs. The rearrangement combines TRBV4-1 with TRBJ2-3; TRBD2 is a possible D gene, resting on 6 matching bases. The nucleotide sequence is TGCGCCAGCAGCCACGCGGGAAGCACAGATACGCAGTATTTT. It is translated as CASSHAGSTDTQYF.